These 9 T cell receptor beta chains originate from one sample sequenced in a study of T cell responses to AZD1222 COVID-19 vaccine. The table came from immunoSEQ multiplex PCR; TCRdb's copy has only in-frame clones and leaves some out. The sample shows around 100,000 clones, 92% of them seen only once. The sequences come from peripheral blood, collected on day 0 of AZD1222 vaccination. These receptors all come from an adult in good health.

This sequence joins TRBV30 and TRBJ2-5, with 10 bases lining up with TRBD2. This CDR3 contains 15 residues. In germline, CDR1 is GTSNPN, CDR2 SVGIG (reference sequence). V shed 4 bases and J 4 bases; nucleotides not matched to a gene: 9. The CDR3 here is CAWTLGLAAGETQYF. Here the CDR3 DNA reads TGTGCCTGGACCCTAGGACTAGCGGCGGGAGAGACCCAGTACTTC.

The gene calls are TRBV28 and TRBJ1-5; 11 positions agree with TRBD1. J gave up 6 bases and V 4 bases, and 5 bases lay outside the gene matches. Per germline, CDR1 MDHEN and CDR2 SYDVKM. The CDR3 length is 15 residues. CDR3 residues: CASSWTGGSFQPQHF. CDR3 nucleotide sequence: TGTGCCAGCAGTTGGACAGGGGGCTCCTTTCAGCCCCAGCATTTT.

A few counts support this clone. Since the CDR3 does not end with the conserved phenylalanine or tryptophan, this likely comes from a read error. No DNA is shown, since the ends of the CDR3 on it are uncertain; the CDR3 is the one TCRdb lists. The CDR3 reads CASSERVG. The genes are TRBV25-1 and TRBJ2-7. CDR1 is MGHDK, CDR2 SYGVNS, per germline. The CDR3 has 8 residues if both end residues are counted.

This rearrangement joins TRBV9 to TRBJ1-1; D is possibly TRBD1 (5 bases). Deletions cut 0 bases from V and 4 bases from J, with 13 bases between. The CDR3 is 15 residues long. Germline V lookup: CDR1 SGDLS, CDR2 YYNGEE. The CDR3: CASSVATSGVTEAFF. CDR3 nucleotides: TGTGCCAGCAGCGTAGCTACCTCGGGGGTCACTGAAGCTTTCTTT.

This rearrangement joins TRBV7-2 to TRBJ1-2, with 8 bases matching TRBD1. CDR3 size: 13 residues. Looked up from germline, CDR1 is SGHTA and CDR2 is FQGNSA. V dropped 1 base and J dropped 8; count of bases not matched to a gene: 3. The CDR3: CASSLDRGDGYTF. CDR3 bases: TGTGCCAGCAGCTTAGACAGGGGGGACGGCTACACCTTC.

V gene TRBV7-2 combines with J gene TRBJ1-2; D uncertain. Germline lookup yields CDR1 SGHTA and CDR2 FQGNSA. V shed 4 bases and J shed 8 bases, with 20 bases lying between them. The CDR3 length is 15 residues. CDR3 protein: CASSSFFGEIGGYTF. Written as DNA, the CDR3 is TGTGCCAGCAGCTCTTTTTTCGGGGAGATAGGAGGCTACACCTTC.

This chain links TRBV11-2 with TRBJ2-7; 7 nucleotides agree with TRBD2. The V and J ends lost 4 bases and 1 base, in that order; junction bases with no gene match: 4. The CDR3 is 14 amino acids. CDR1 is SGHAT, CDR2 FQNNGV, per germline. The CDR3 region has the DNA TGTGCCAGCAGCTGGACTAGGGCTTCCTACGAGCAGTACTTC. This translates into CASSWTRASYEQYF.

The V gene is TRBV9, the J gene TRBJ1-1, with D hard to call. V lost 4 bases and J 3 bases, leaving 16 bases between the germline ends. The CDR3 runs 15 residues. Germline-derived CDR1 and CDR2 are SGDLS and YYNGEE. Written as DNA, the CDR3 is TGTGCCAGCAGCCCCCGAACCGCCTGGGACACTGAAGCTTTCTTT. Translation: CASSPRTAWDTEAFF.

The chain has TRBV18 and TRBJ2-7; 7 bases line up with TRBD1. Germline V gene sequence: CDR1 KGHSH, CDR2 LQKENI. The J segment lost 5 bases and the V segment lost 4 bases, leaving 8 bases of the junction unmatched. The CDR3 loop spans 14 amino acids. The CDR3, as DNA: TGTGCCAGCTCACGTTTGCAGGGGGATAACGAGCAGTACTTC. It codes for CASSRLQGDNEQYF.